The source of this TCR beta chain is a study of T-cell reconstitution after alpha-beta-depleted transplantation in children. The CDR3 runs to 14 residues. V was clipped by 6 bases and J by 2 bases, with 14 bases between them. Germline-derived CDR1 and CDR2 are MNHEY and SVGEGT. Study-wide results and limits: Surviving recipient T cells and thymic progenitors produced the high day-60 TCRbeta diversity seen in some patients. T-cell counts and diversity were attributed mostly to newly produced T cells one year after transplant. At around two months after transplant, the alpha-beta T cells were reportedly derived from several hundred expanded clones that came from non-depleted graft cells.

This clonotype occurred many times. Its antigen is unidentified. During its preparation, the TCRbeta library received unique molecular identifiers. TCRdb analysed the PCR reads with MiXCR anew, one entry per CDR3 protein. The data hold a few hundred thousand distinct CDR3 sequences, with over 10% observed a single time. The starting material was PBMCs, mostly from graft donor cells, obtained 360 days after TCRalphabeta/CD19-depleted stem cell transplant. The sequence was obtained from a male patient younger than 18 who had a stem cell transplant for acute myeloid leukemia, so the T cells may come from the graft donor. The chain recombines TRBV6-2 or TRBV6-3 with TRBJ2-7; D is undetermined. CDR3 in amino acids: CASRMHGAAYEQYF. The CDR3 DNA is TGTGCCAGCAGAATGCATGGCGCCGCCTACGAGCAGTACTTC.